The rows below give T cell receptor beta chains drawn from one sample of a study of blood T cell repertoires in COVID-19. Only in-frame clones appear in the TCRdb table, and some are missing; sequencing was by immunoSEQ multiplex PCR. The table includes 200,000 to 250,000 clones, more than 80% detected once. Specimen: PBMCs or T cells enriched from blood (not recorded which). The receptors originated from a woman aged 40 to 50 with acute COVID-19. Both conserved end residues are part of each CDR3. The D gene is left open where the match is weak. Size is omitted from some rows. Given values are once, few, many or a class for expanded clones.

D: TRBD1
J: TRBJ2-7
V: TRBV15
size: once
DNA: TGTGCCACCAGCACACCAGGGGGCCGCGAGCAGTACTTC
CDR3: CATSTPGGREQYF

D: .
J: TRBJ2-1
V: TRBV12-5
size: .
DNA: TGTGCTAGTGGTTTGGTACATGGTCCCTACAATGAGCAGTTCTTC
CDR3: CASGLVHGPYNEQFF

D: .
J: TRBJ2-1
V: TRBV4-3
size: .
DNA: TGCGCCAGCAGCCAAGATAGCGGCAGCTATTACAATGAGCAGTTCTTC
CDR3: CASSQDSGSYYNEQFF

D: .
J: TRBJ1-5
V: TRBV10-2
size: .
DNA: TGCGCCAGCACCGACACCATGAGTCAGCCCCAGCATTTT
CDR3: CASTDTMSQPQHF

D: TRBD1
J: TRBJ1-6
V: TRBV9
size: .
DNA: TGTGCCAGCAGCCCTCGGACAGGGTCTTCACCCCTCCACTTT
CDR3: CASSPRTGSSPLHF

D: TRBD1
J: TRBJ1-3
V: TRBV5-1
size: .
DNA: TGCGCCAGCAGCCCAGGGACAGTAGGAAACACCATATATTTT
CDR3: CASSPGTVGNTIYF

D: .
J: TRBJ2-3
V: TRBV12-3/TRBV12-4
size: .
DNA: TGTGCCAGCAGTTTCGAAAGCGGCGATACGCAGTATTTT
CDR3: CASSFESGDTQYF

D: .
J: TRBJ1-5
V: TRBV5-6
size: .
DNA: TGTGCCAGCAGCTTGGACGGGGGTGTGGGTCAGCCCCAGCATTTT
CDR3: CASSLDGGVGQPQHF

D: .
J: TRBJ1-2
V: TRBV13
size: .
DNA: TGTGCCAGCAGCTTAGGCTCCGGTTTTTCTGGCTACACCTTC
CDR3: CASSLGSGFSGYTF

D: TRBD2
J: TRBJ2-3
V: TRBV7-2
size: .
DNA: TGTGCCAGCAGTTATACGGGAGGGTACACAGATACGCAGTATTTT
CDR3: CASSYTGGYTDTQYF

D: .
J: TRBJ1-2
V: TRBV7-9
size: .
DNA: TGTGCCAGCAGCTTACTAGCGCATGGCTACACCTTC
CDR3: CASSLLAHGYTF

D: TRBD2
J: TRBJ2-3
V: TRBV10-1
size: few
DNA: TGCGCCAGCGGGGGGGAGGGAACCGATACGCAGTATTTT
CDR3: CASGGEGTDTQYF

D: TRBD2
J: TRBJ2-1
V: TRBV5-1
size: .
DNA: TGCGCCAGCAGCCCGGGGGGAGCGGACAATGAGCAGTTCTTC
CDR3: CASSPGGADNEQFF

D: TRBD2
J: TRBJ2-7
V: TRBV4-3
size: .
DNA: TGCGCCAGCAGCCAACATACTAGCGGGCCCTACGAGCAGTACTTC
CDR3: CASSQHTSGPYEQYF

D: TRBD2
J: TRBJ2-5
V: TRBV9
size: .
DNA: TGTGCCAGCAGCGTAGAGGCTAGCGGGGGGGCGGTTGAGACCCAGTACTTC
CDR3: CASSVEASGGAVETQYF

D: .
J: TRBJ1-2
V: TRBV12-3/TRBV12-4
size: .
DNA: TGTGCCAGCAGCCCTGGTGGGGGGAGTGGCTACACCTTC
CDR3: CASSPGGGSGYTF

D: .
J: TRBJ1-2
V: TRBV5-4
size: .
DNA: TGTGCCAGCAGCTTGATTCCGGGATACAGAGCTAACTATGGCTACACCTTC
CDR3: CASSLIPGYRANYGYTF

D: .
J: TRBJ1-6
V: TRBV9
size: .
DNA: TGTGCCAGCAGCCCCTCCGGGAATCTTGATAATTCACCCCTCCACTTT
CDR3: CASSPSGNLDNSPLHF

D: TRBD1
J: TRBJ2-1
V: TRBV7-3
size: few
DNA: TGTGCCAGCAGCCAACGACAGGGGCGCCGCTCCTACAATGAGCAGTTCTTC
CDR3: CASSQRQGRRSYNEQFF

D: TRBD1
J: TRBJ2-6
V: TRBV6-1
size: .
DNA: TGTGCCAGCAGTGAAAGGGACAGGGCCTCCGCGGGGGCCAACGTCCTGACTTTC
CDR3: CASSERDRASAGANVLTF

D: TRBD1
J: TRBJ2-2
V: TRBV11-1
size: .
DNA: TGTGCCAGCAGCTTTGGATGGACAGGGGAGGGCGGGGAGCTGTTTTTT
CDR3: CASSFGWTGEGGELFF

D: .
J: TRBJ1-2
V: TRBV7-3
size: .
DNA: TGTGCCAGCAGCCCTAGCCTTGGGCCGCCGGAGGATGGCTACACCTTC
CDR3: CASSPSLGPPEDGYTF

D: .
J: TRBJ1-1
V: TRBV5-1
size: once
DNA: TGCGCCAGCAGCTTGATAGGCAGGGTAAGAGGCACTGAAGCTTTCTTT
CDR3: CASSLIGRVRGTEAFF

D: .
J: TRBJ1-5
V: TRBV19
size: .
DNA: TGTGCCAGTAGTATCTTCGGGGATTTGAGCAATCAGCCCCAGCATTTT
CDR3: CASSIFGDLSNQPQHF

D: .
J: TRBJ1-4
V: TRBV3-1/TRBV3-2
size: .
DNA: TGTGCCAGCAGCCAAGGCATAAGGCCCCGAGGGAAACTGTTTTTT
CDR3: CASSQGIRPRGKLFF

D: TRBD2
J: TRBJ2-1
V: TRBV4-2
size: .
DNA: TGTGCCAGCAGCCGTCCTGCTAGCGGGGAGCAGTTCTTC
CDR3: CASSRPASGEQFF

D: TRBD2
J: TRBJ2-5
V: TRBV5-1
size: .
DNA: TGCGCCAGCAGGGGACTAGCGGGGGGGAACCAAGAGACCCAGTACTTC
CDR3: CASRGLAGGNQETQYF

D: .
J: TRBJ1-2
V: TRBV5-1
size: .
DNA: TGCGCCAGCAGCACTCTCATCGAGGGTGGCTACACCTTC
CDR3: CASSTLIEGGYTF

D: TRBD1
J: TRBJ2-2
V: TRBV3-1/TRBV3-2
size: .
DNA: TGTGCCAGTAAACCCGGGACAGGGGTCGCCGGGGAGCTGTTTTTT
CDR3: CASKPGTGVAGELFF

D: .
J: TRBJ1-6
V: TRBV5-4
size: .
DNA: TGTGCCAGCAGCTTACGGACCTCCGGGGGACCCCTCCACTTT
CDR3: CASSLRTSGGPLHF

D: .
J: TRBJ1-4
V: TRBV7-2
size: .
DNA: TGTGCCAGCAGCACTCACAGTGCAACTAATGAAAAACTGTTTTTT
CDR3: CASSTHSATNEKLFF

D: TRBD1
J: TRBJ2-4
V: TRBV2
size: .
DNA: TGTGCCAGCAGTCCGACAGGGATCAAAAACATTCAGTACTTC
CDR3: CASSPTGIKNIQYF

D: .
J: TRBJ1-2
V: TRBV3-1/TRBV3-2
size: .
DNA: TGTGCCAGCAGCCCGGAAGGGAGGGGATTCGGTGGCTACACCTTC
CDR3: CASSPEGRGFGGYTF

D: .
J: TRBJ2-2
V: TRBV5-5
size: .
DNA: TGTGCCAGCAGAAACAGGGAAGACACCGGGGAGCTGTTTTTT
CDR3: CASRNREDTGELFF

D: .
J: TRBJ1-2
V: TRBV4-2
size: once
DNA: TGTGCCAGCAGCCAAGACCCGGAGGCCTATGGCTACACCTTC
CDR3: CASSQDPEAYGYTF

D: .
J: TRBJ1-1
V: TRBV4-1
size: .
DNA: TGCGCCAGCAGCTTAGGGACAGAAGCTTTCTTT
CDR3: CASSLGTEAFF

D: TRBD2
J: TRBJ2-7
V: TRBV2
size: .
DNA: TGTGCCACCCATTCTGGGGGAGCGGGGGGCTTCTCCTACGAGCAGTACTTC
CDR3: CATHSGGAGGFSYEQYF

D: .
J: TRBJ1-2
V: TRBV7-3
size: .
DNA: TGTGCCAGCAGCTTAGAACGTTTGGGGCGGAATGGCTACACCTTC
CDR3: CASSLERLGRNGYTF

D: .
J: TRBJ1-1
V: TRBV7-2
size: .
DNA: TGTGCCAGCAGCCGGGAACAGGGTAGTGTCACTGAAGCTTTCTTT
CDR3: CASSREQGSVTEAFF

D: TRBD1
J: TRBJ1-1
V: TRBV6-2/TRBV6-3
size: .
DNA: TGTGCCAGCAGCTCCGGACAGGGGAGCACTGAAGCTTTCTTT
CDR3: CASSSGQGSTEAFF

D: .
J: TRBJ1-5
V: TRBV28
size: .
DNA: TGTGCCAGCAGTTCCGACACAAATCAGCCCCAGCATTTT
CDR3: CASSSDTNQPQHF

D: .
J: TRBJ1-5
V: TRBV2
size: .
DNA: TGTGCCAGCAGTGAGGGGCTCGGTAGCAATCAGCCCCAGCATTTT
CDR3: CASSEGLGSNQPQHF

D: TRBD1
J: TRBJ2-3
V: TRBV7-3
size: .
DNA: TGTGCCAGCAGCGAGGGACAGGGGGCGTGGGAAGATACGCAGTATTTT
CDR3: CASSEGQGAWEDTQYF

D: TRBD1
J: TRBJ2-7
V: TRBV6-5
size: .
DNA: TGTGCCAGCAGTAAAACAGGGGGCATTGGGTACGAGCAGTACTTC
CDR3: CASSKTGGIGYEQYF

D: TRBD1
J: TRBJ1-2
V: TRBV29-1
size: .
DNA: TGCAGCGGTCGGACAGGGGGCTATGGCTACACCTTC
CDR3: CSGRTGGYGYTF

D: .
J: TRBJ1-3
V: TRBV28
size: .
DNA: TGTGCCAGCAGACGATACGGTCCAGGGTCCGGAAACACCATATATTTT
CDR3: CASRRYGPGSGNTIYF

D: .
J: TRBJ2-3
V: TRBV5-1
size: .
DNA: TGCGCCAGCAGCTCCCGACAGTACACAGATACGCAGTATTTT
CDR3: CASSSRQYTDTQYF

D: .
J: TRBJ2-2
V: TRBV3-1/TRBV3-2
size: .
DNA: TGTGCCAGCAGCCAAGCCCTCACGGGGACAAGTAACACCGGGGAGCTGTTTTTT
CDR3: CASSQALTGTSNTGELFF

D: TRBD1
J: TRBJ1-5
V: TRBV4-3
size: .
DNA: TGCGCCAGCAGCCAAGATGCCCGGACAGGGCTTGGGCAGCCCCAGCATTTT
CDR3: CASSQDARTGLGQPQHF

D: .
J: TRBJ1-3
V: TRBV28
size: .
DNA: TGTGCCACCCTGGGAGAGGACGTCTCTGGAAACACCATATATTTT
CDR3: CATLGEDVSGNTIYF

D: TRBD1
J: TRBJ2-2
V: TRBV9
size: .
DNA: TGTGCCAGCAGCCCCGGGACAGGAAGTCACCGGAACACCGGGGAGCTGTTTTTT
CDR3: CASSPGTGSHRNTGELFF

D: TRBD1
J: TRBJ2-1
V: TRBV5-1
size: .
DNA: TGCGCCAGCAGTAAACGACCGGGACAGGGGCGCCACAATGAGCAGTTCTTC
CDR3: CASSKRPGQGRHNEQFF

D: .
J: TRBJ1-2
V: TRBV19
size: .
DNA: TGTGCCAGTAGTATAGAAGGGCAGGGGCCAGGCTATGGCTACACCTTC
CDR3: CASSIEGQGPGYGYTF

D: TRBD1
J: TRBJ1-2
V: TRBV28
size: .
DNA: TGTGCCAGCAGTCCAGGGGGTCTGGACTATGGCTACACCTTC
CDR3: CASSPGGLDYGYTF

D: TRBD1
J: TRBJ2-7
V: TRBV19
size: .
DNA: TGTGCCAGTAGTAGGCAGGGGGCCTACGAGCAGTACTTC
CDR3: CASSRQGAYEQYF

D: .
J: TRBJ2-7
V: TRBV20-1
size: .
DNA: TGCAGTGCTAGTTCCCCGAGCTCCTACGAGCAGTACTTC
CDR3: CSASSPSSYEQYF

D: .
J: TRBJ1-5
V: TRBV7-8
size: once
DNA: TGTGCCAGCAGCTTAGGGGTCGGGGGTTCTCAGCCCCAGCATTTT
CDR3: CASSLGVGGSQPQHF

D: .
J: TRBJ1-2
V: TRBV27
size: .
DNA: TGTGCCAGCAGCTCGGGGGGGGGTAACTATGGCTACACCTTC
CDR3: CASSSGGGNYGYTF